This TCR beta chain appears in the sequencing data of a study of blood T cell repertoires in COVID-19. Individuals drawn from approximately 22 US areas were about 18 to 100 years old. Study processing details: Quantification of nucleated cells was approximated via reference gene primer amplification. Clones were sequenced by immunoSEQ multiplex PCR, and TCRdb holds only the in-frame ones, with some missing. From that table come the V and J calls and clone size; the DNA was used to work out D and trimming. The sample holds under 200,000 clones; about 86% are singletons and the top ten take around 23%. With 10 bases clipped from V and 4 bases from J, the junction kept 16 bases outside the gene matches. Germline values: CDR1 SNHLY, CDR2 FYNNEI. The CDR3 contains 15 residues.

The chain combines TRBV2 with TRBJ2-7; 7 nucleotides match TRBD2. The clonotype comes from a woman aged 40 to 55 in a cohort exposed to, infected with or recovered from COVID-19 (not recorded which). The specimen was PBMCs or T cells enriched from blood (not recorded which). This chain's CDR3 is CATLSEAGRGYEQYF. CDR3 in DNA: TGTGCCACCCTAAGTGAAGCGGGACGGGGGTACGAGCAGTACTTC.